This T cell receptor (beta chain) was obtained from a study of memory CD4+ T cells and cytomegalovirus serostatus. Study information: This sample comes from healthy Belgian adults, roughly nine CMV seropositive, 24 seronegative.

The sort gate was single viable CD3+CD4+CD8-CD45RO+ cells for memory CD4+ T cells. Study-level results: The CMV-associated TCR signature appears largely within the CD4+ memory repertoire. Of 150 to 200 reported CMV TCRbeta sequences, roughly 67 were found in memory CD4+ repertoires.

Comment on this clone: Its antigen remains unknown. An end of the junction does not agree with germline; a read error may underlie this.

This CDR3 contains 15 residues. CDR1 and CDR2 from the germline V gene are MNHEY and SMNVEV (reference sequence). Per the study methods: Out-of-frame sequences were removed, leaving some 2 million distinct TCRbeta sequences. The repertoire was sequenced with immunoSEQ multiplex PCR; TCRdb's copy has only in-frame clones and lacks some. The D gene and trimming were derived from the DNA, and the V and J assignments and clone size from that table. The repertoire holds about 75,000 clones, with roughly 78% as singletons. This TCR was recovered from an adult in good health and CMV-seropositive. This chain joins TRBV27 and TRBJ2-7; weak D call: TRBD2 (6 bases). Sequencing used memory CD4+ T cells from blood. CDR3 loop: CASSLSVRRLVNYQF. For the CDR3, the DNA is TGTGCCAGCAGTTTATCGGTACGACGACTAGTCAATTATCAGTTC.